A selection of T cell receptor beta chains follows, all from one sample in a study of blood T cell repertoires in COVID-19. Assay used: immunoSEQ multiplex PCR; TCRdb lists only in-frame clones, some missing. The sample has under 150,000 clones; 65% to 90% are singletons. Input material: PBMCs or T cells enriched from blood (not recorded which). These TCRs come from a woman aged 45-60 years who had recovered from COVID-19. Both conserved end residues are part of each CDR3. Each record gives: clone size, J gene, V gene, D gene, CDR3 protein, CDR3 DNA. A D gene is named only where the DNA matches it firmly. The listing skips clone size in some rows; elsewhere it reads once, few, many or a size class.

clone size: NA
J gene: TRBJ2-3
V gene: TRBV10-1
D gene: NA
CDR3 protein: CASKDTTDTQYF
CDR3 DNA: TGCGCCAGCAAGGACACCACAGATACGCAGTATTTT

clone size: NA
J gene: TRBJ1-1
V gene: TRBV19
D gene: TRBD1
CDR3 protein: CASKSSGGRTEAFF
CDR3 DNA: TGTGCCAGTAAGTCGTCAGGGGGCCGCACTGAAGCTTTCTTT

clone size: few
J gene: TRBJ1-1
V gene: TRBV10-1
D gene: NA
CDR3 protein: CASSPGGLNTEAFF
CDR3 DNA: TGCGCCAGCAGCCCTGGGGGGTTGAACACTGAAGCTTTCTTT

clone size: NA
J gene: TRBJ2-2
V gene: TRBV6-6
D gene: TRBD1
CDR3 protein: CASSQDRAANTGELFF
CDR3 DNA: TGTGCCAGCAGTCAAGACAGGGCAGCGAACACCGGGGAGCTGTTTTTT

clone size: NA
J gene: TRBJ1-5
V gene: TRBV6-5
D gene: NA
CDR3 protein: CASTPLGGDQPQHF
CDR3 DNA: TGTGCCAGCACCCCTTTAGGAGGGGATCAGCCCCAGCATTTT

clone size: NA
J gene: TRBJ2-7
V gene: TRBV7-7
D gene: NA
CDR3 protein: CASSPGTGGYEQYF
CDR3 DNA: TGTGCTAGCAGCCCCGGAACAGGAGGGTACGAGCAGTACTTC

clone size: few
J gene: TRBJ1-4
V gene: TRBV3-1/TRBV3-2
D gene: NA
CDR3 protein: CASSQWHGDNEKLFF
CDR3 DNA: TGTGCCAGCAGCCAATGGCACGGAGATAATGAAAAACTGTTTTTT

clone size: few
J gene: TRBJ1-1
V gene: TRBV27
D gene: NA
CDR3 protein: CASSSQPRNTEAFF
CDR3 DNA: TGTGCCAGCAGTTCCCAACCGAGGAACACTGAAGCTTTCTTT

clone size: NA
J gene: TRBJ2-7
V gene: TRBV6-2/TRBV6-3
D gene: TRBD1
CDR3 protein: CASSYGRWEQGSYEQYF
CDR3 DNA: TGTGCCAGCAGTTACGGTCGTTGGGAACAGGGGTCCTACGAGCAGTACTTC

clone size: NA
J gene: TRBJ2-7
V gene: TRBV19
D gene: TRBD2
CDR3 protein: CASSISLAGGLYEQYF
CDR3 DNA: TGTGCCAGTAGTATCTCTCTAGCGGGGGGCTTATACGAGCAGTACTTC

clone size: NA
J gene: TRBJ2-5
V gene: TRBV7-2
D gene: TRBD2
CDR3 protein: CASRLNPIGGGKQETQYF
CDR3 DNA: TGTGCCAGCAGACTAAACCCAATCGGCGGGGGGAAACAAGAGACCCAGTACTTC

clone size: NA
J gene: TRBJ1-1
V gene: TRBV11-2
D gene: NA
CDR3 protein: CASSLRGTVNTEAFF
CDR3 DNA: TGTGCCAGCAGCTTAAGGGGAACAGTTAACACTGAAGCTTTCTTT

clone size: NA
J gene: TRBJ1-1
V gene: TRBV27
D gene: NA
CDR3 protein: CASSLLRGAEAFF
CDR3 DNA: TGTGCCAGCAGTTTATTGCGGGGGGCTGAAGCTTTCTTT

clone size: few
J gene: TRBJ2-1
V gene: TRBV11-3
D gene: TRBD1
CDR3 protein: CASSRTGQGNHEQFF
CDR3 DNA: TGTGCCAGCAGCCGAACGGGACAGGGGAATCATGAGCAGTTCTTC

clone size: NA
J gene: TRBJ2-1
V gene: TRBV7-9
D gene: TRBD1
CDR3 protein: CASSPRGGHEQFF
CDR3 DNA: TGTGCCAGCAGCCCAAGAGGGGGCCATGAGCAGTTCTTC

clone size: NA
J gene: TRBJ2-5
V gene: TRBV9
D gene: TRBD2
CDR3 protein: CASSAGTSGGLETQYF
CDR3 DNA: TGTGCCAGCAGCGCCGGGACTAGCGGGGGACTGGAGACCCAGTACTTC

clone size: NA
J gene: TRBJ1-4
V gene: TRBV19
D gene: NA
CDR3 protein: CASSFRSPNEKLFF
CDR3 DNA: TGTGCCAGTAGTTTTCGGAGCCCTAATGAAAAACTGTTTTTT

clone size: NA
J gene: TRBJ2-4
V gene: TRBV5-1
D gene: TRBD1
CDR3 protein: CASSLERLGQPGHIQYF
CDR3 DNA: TGCGCCAGCAGCTTGGAGAGGCTGGGACAGCCTGGACACATTCAGTACTTC

clone size: NA
J gene: TRBJ1-1
V gene: TRBV5-1
D gene: NA
CDR3 protein: CASSPFGRENTEAFF
CDR3 DNA: TGCGCCAGCAGCCCTTTTGGCAGGGAAAACACTGAAGCTTTCTTT

clone size: NA
J gene: TRBJ1-3
V gene: TRBV11-2
D gene: NA
CDR3 protein: CASSIRRGNGNTIYF
CDR3 DNA: TGTGCCAGCAGCATAAGACGGGGAAACGGAAACACCATATATTTT

clone size: NA
J gene: TRBJ1-5
V gene: TRBV19
D gene: NA
CDR3 protein: CASSHDSRYSNQPQHF
CDR3 DNA: TGTGCCAGCTCCCACGACAGTCGCTATAGCAATCAGCCCCAGCATTTT

clone size: NA
J gene: TRBJ1-2
V gene: TRBV11-3
D gene: NA
CDR3 protein: CASSLDSVDYGYTF
CDR3 DNA: TGTGCCAGCAGCTTAGATAGCGTGGACTATGGCTACACCTTC

clone size: NA
J gene: TRBJ1-5
V gene: TRBV3-1/TRBV3-2
D gene: NA
CDR3 protein: CASSRGVSPQPQHF
CDR3 DNA: TGTGCCAGCAGTCGCGGGGTCTCGCCTCAGCCCCAGCATTTT

clone size: NA
J gene: TRBJ1-1
V gene: TRBV7-2
D gene: NA
CDR3 protein: CASSPMNTEAFF
CDR3 DNA: TGTGCCAGCAGCCCAATGAACACTGAAGCTTTCTTT

clone size: NA
J gene: TRBJ1-2
V gene: TRBV2
D gene: TRBD1
CDR3 protein: CASSRNSGTGEGYTF
CDR3 DNA: TGTGCCAGCAGCCGCAACAGCGGGACAGGGGAAGGCTACACCTTC

clone size: NA
J gene: TRBJ2-7
V gene: TRBV6-5
D gene: NA
CDR3 protein: CASSPGHGYEQYF
CDR3 DNA: TGTGCCAGCAGCCCGGGACACGGCTACGAGCAGTACTTC

clone size: NA
J gene: TRBJ2-1
V gene: TRBV19
D gene: TRBD1
CDR3 protein: CASSKHGTGSYNEQFF
CDR3 DNA: TGTGCCAGTAGTAAGCACGGGACAGGATCCTACAATGAGCAGTTCTTC

clone size: NA
J gene: TRBJ1-2
V gene: TRBV11-2
D gene: TRBD1
CDR3 protein: CASSPTGTESGYTF
CDR3 DNA: TGTGCCAGCAGCCCAACCGGGACAGAAAGTGGCTACACCTTC

clone size: NA
J gene: TRBJ2-1
V gene: TRBV18
D gene: NA
CDR3 protein: CASGPGSYNEQFF
CDR3 DNA: TGTGCCAGCGGTCCGGGCTCCTACAATGAGCAGTTCTTC

clone size: NA
J gene: TRBJ1-2
V gene: TRBV12-5
D gene: NA
CDR3 protein: CASAPQGLGYGYTF
CDR3 DNA: TGTGCTAGTGCCCCACAGGGATTGGGCTATGGCTACACCTTC

clone size: NA
J gene: TRBJ1-1
V gene: TRBV30
D gene: TRBD1
CDR3 protein: CAWRHRGLGTEAFF
CDR3 DNA: TGTGCCTGGAGGCACAGGGGGCTTGGCACTGAAGCTTTCTTT

clone size: NA
J gene: TRBJ1-5
V gene: TRBV28
D gene: NA
CDR3 protein: CASNPETGFQPQHF
CDR3 DNA: TGTGCCAGCAACCCCGAGACAGGTTTTCAGCCCCAGCATTTT

clone size: NA
J gene: TRBJ1-3
V gene: TRBV11-3
D gene: TRBD1
CDR3 protein: CASSYTGTGRSGNTIYF
CDR3 DNA: TGTGCCAGCAGCTACACCGGGACAGGGCGCTCTGGAAACACCATATATTTT

clone size: NA
J gene: TRBJ2-3
V gene: TRBV5-1
D gene: NA
CDR3 protein: CASSLFFGASTDTQYF
CDR3 DNA: TGCGCCAGCAGCTTGTTTTTTGGGGCTAGCACAGATACGCAGTATTTT

clone size: NA
J gene: TRBJ2-1
V gene: TRBV27
D gene: NA
CDR3 protein: CASSLSGHEQFF
CDR3 DNA: TGTGCCAGCAGTTTATCTGGGCATGAGCAGTTCTTC

clone size: NA
J gene: TRBJ2-7
V gene: TRBV19
D gene: TRBD1
CDR3 protein: CASSISGQVYEQYF
CDR3 DNA: TGTGCCAGTAGTATTTCCGGACAGGTCTACGAGCAGTACTTC

clone size: NA
J gene: TRBJ2-1
V gene: TRBV5-1
D gene: TRBD1
CDR3 protein: CASSLGQGADEQFF
CDR3 DNA: TGCGCCAGCAGCTTGGGACAGGGGGCGGATGAGCAGTTCTTC